The source of this T cell receptor beta chain is a study of shared clonotypes between healthy human individuals. The wider study: Donors consisted of a couple of women and three men between 18 and 49. Broader study findings: The sharing of approximately 5.1% of naive CD4 clonotypes was seen across a handful of donors. Only blood was sampled; tissue repertoires likely differ. Larger estimated richness was generally recorded for naive subsets relative to memory subsets.

With regard to this clone: Its specificity is not known.

The protocol was immunoSEQ multiplex PCR, while the TCRdb copy is restricted to in-frame clones and leaves out a portion. The repertoire holds a few million clones, 85% to 95% seen once, with about 0.41% in the top ten. The CDR3 runs 14 residues. The germline V gene has CDR1 SEHNR and CDR2 FQNEAQ (reference sequence). With V trimmed by 1 base and J by 9 bases, 6 bases remained unmatched. This chain joins TRBV7-9 and TRBJ2-7; 10 nucleotides align to TRBD2. The sample consisted of naive CD4+ T cells from PBMCs. The subset denotes: CD45RA+ positively selected. The sequence derives from a man younger than 35 in good health. Some clones in this sample may be carry-over from other donors' samples. CDR3 sequence reads: CASSLVPAGGRQYF. For the CDR3, the DNA is TGTGCCAGCAGCTTAGTACCAGCGGGAGGGCGGCAGTACTTC. Full variable domain (outside the CDR3, taken from reference TRBV7-9 and TRBJ2-7): DTGVSQNPRHKITKRGQNVTFRCDPISEHNRLYWYRQTLGQGPEFLTYFQNEAQLEKSRLLSDRFSAERPKGSFSTLEIQRTEQGDSAMYLCASSLVPAGGRQYFGPGTRLTVT.